This section outlines one T cell receptor (beta chain) sequence together with its context. This sample was taken from a study of blood T cell repertoires in COVID-19. The CDR3 totals 13 residues. Trimming stripped 1 base from V and 0 bases from J, with 4 bases between. CDR1 is SGHDT and CDR2 is YYEEEE in the germline V gene. Assay used: immunoSEQ multiplex PCR; TCRdb lists only in-frame clones, some missing. The sample shows around 72,000 clones, approximately 87% of them seen only once. The sequencing input was peripheral blood. The TCR originated in a woman aged 80 or older with acute or convalescent COVID-19. The chain recombines TRBV5-6 with TRBJ1-1; D gene ambiguous. The CDR3 is CASSLPLNTEAFF. The CDR3 DNA reads TGTGCCAGCAGCTTGCCGTTGAACACTGAAGCTTTCTTT.